This is a list of T cell receptor beta chains from one sample in a study of T cell changes during pregnancy in multiple sclerosis. Only in-frame clones appear in the TCRdb table, and some are missing; sequencing was by immunoSEQ multiplex PCR. The top ten hold 2% to 3% of the sample, which has some 59,000 clones, roughly 87% seen once. The sequenced sample was peripheral blood, obtained in the first trimester of pregnancy. These receptors were taken from a female donor with multiple sclerosis, enrolled in a pregnancy study. Both conserved end residues are part of each CDR3. The D gene is left open where the match is weak. Size tells how often a clone was seen (once, few, many) or the class of an expanded clone, and some rows leave it out.

d_call j_call v_call clone_size cdr3_nt cdr3_aa
TRBD2 TRBJ2-5 TRBV7-9 - TGTGCCAGCAGCTTAATTAGCGGGGGTGAGACCCAGTACTTC CASSLISGGETQYF
- TRBJ1-1 TRBV7-3 - TGTGCCAGCAGCTTAGGGGCAGGTTACACTGAAGCTTTCTTT CASSLGAGYTEAFF
TRBD2 TRBJ2-4 TRBV5-6 - TGTGCCAGCAAAACTGGGGCGGGGGGGATTCAGTACTTC CASKTGAGGIQYF
- TRBJ1-1 TRBV5-5 - TGTGCCAGCAGCTTGGTAGGGGCAACTTTCTTT CASSLVGATFF
TRBD1 TRBJ1-5 TRBV7-2 - TGTGCCAGCAGCTTAGTGACAGGGGGGAATCAGCCCCAGCATTTT CASSLVTGGNQPQHF
TRBD1 TRBJ2-1 TRBV7-9 - TGTGCCAGCAGCTTAGGGGCAGGGGGTAATGAGCAGTTCTTC CASSLGAGGNEQFF
TRBD2 TRBJ2-3 TRBV29-1 - TGCAGCGTTGGACTAGCGGGGGACACAGATACGCAGTATTTT CSVGLAGDTDTQYF
TRBD2 TRBJ2-3 TRBV12-5 - TGTGCTAGTGGTCGCATTCCTAGCGGGGGGGAGGCAGATACGCAGTATTTT CASGRIPSGGEADTQYF
TRBD1 TRBJ2-7 TRBV5-1 - TGCGCCAGCAGGCCGGGACAGGACCTGTATTTAGAGCAGTACTTC CASRPGQDLYLEQYF
- TRBJ1-1 TRBV19 - TGTGCCAGCGGGACACCGTTCTCGAACACTGAAGCTTTCTTT CASGTPFSNTEAFF
- TRBJ2-3 TRBV30 - TGTGCCTGGAGGGGCAGGAGCACAGATACGCAGTATTTT CAWRGRSTDTQYF
- TRBJ1-2 TRBV10-3 - TGTGCCATCAGGACCTTATGGACAGATGGCTACACCTTC CAIRTLWTDGYTF
- TRBJ1-1 TRBV11-2 - TGTGCCAGCAGCTCGCAGCTAGACACTGAAGCTTTCTTT CASSSQLDTEAFF
- TRBJ1-1 TRBV19 - TGTGCCAGTAGTCAAGGAAGGGGGAACCACATGAACACTGAAGCTTTCTTT CASSQGRGNHMNTEAFF
- TRBJ2-2 TRBV11-2 - TGTGCCAGCAGCCGGATCACGGGGGAGACCGGGGAGCTGTTTTTT CASSRITGETGELFF
- TRBJ1-1 TRBV27 - TGTGCCAGCAGTTTATCTACTAACACTGAAGCTTTCTTT CASSLSTNTEAFF
- TRBJ2-7 TRBV4-3 - TGCGCCAGCAGCCCCCATGTGGGGGCTGACCTCGAGCAGTACTTC CASSPHVGADLEQYF
TRBD2 TRBJ2-5 TRBV25-1 - TGTGCCAGCAGTGGGACTAGCGGGAGAGGAGTAGAGACCCAGTACTTC CASSGTSGRGVETQYF
- TRBJ2-3 TRBV27 - TGTGCCAGCAGTACGCGGTCCGCAGGCGGGGTACGCACAGATACGCAGTATTTT CASSTRSAGGVRTDTQYF
- TRBJ1-2 TRBV7-9 - TGTGCCAGCAGGCCTTCACACAGGGAGGGAATCTATGGCTACACCTTC CASRPSHREGIYGYTF
TRBD1 TRBJ2-5 TRBV28 few TGTGCCAGCCGAACAGGGGGCGCCTTTGAAGAGACCCAGTACTTC CASRTGGAFEETQYF
- TRBJ2-7 TRBV12-2 once TGTGCAAGTCGCCCAGGGACTAGCGGGAGTGACGAGTCCTACGAGCAGTACTTC CASRPGTSGSDESYEQYF
- TRBJ2-7 TRBV7-9 - TGTGCCAGCAGCGATCAACAGGTAACCGAGCAGTACTTC CASSDQQVTEQYF
- TRBJ2-3 TRBV2 - TGTGCCAGCAGTTCCCCGGACTTCACAGATACGCAGTATTTT CASSSPDFTDTQYF
- TRBJ1-3 TRBV5-6 - TGTGCCAGCTCTCAAAACACAGAGCTAGGAAACACCATATATTTT CASSQNTELGNTIYF
TRBD1 TRBJ2-5 TRBV4-3 - TGCGCCAGCAGCGACCCGACAGGGGCCGGGGAGACCCAGTACTTC CASSDPTGAGETQYF
TRBD1 TRBJ1-4 TRBV18 - TGTGCCAGCTCACCTGGGACAGGGGTCGAAAAACTGTTTTTT CASSPGTGVEKLFF
TRBD1 TRBJ1-3 TRBV5-5 - TGTGCCAGCACTTCCCGACAGGGCTCTGGAAACACCATATATTTT CASTSRQGSGNTIYF
- TRBJ2-6 TRBV30 - TGTGCCTGGAGCGGTCCTGGGGCCAACGTCCTGACTTTC CAWSGPGANVLTF
TRBD1 TRBJ2-3 TRBV29-1 - TGCAGCGTTGGGGGACAGGGAACAGATACGCAGTATTTT CSVGGQGTDTQYF
TRBD1 TRBJ2-7 TRBV2 once TGTGCCAGCAGCCATGACAGGGTGTCCTACGAGCAGTACTTC CASSHDRVSYEQYF
TRBD1 TRBJ1-4 TRBV7-9 - TGTGCCAGCAGCGCCTTTAGTATTGGGACAGGGGCTGGAAAACTGTTTTTT CASSAFSIGTGAGKLFF
TRBD1 TRBJ1-1 TRBV11-2 - TGTGCCAGCAGCGTATCACCGGGACAGGGTGCCGACACTGAAGCTTTCTTT CASSVSPGQGADTEAFF
- TRBJ1-3 TRBV6-1 - TGTGCCAGCAGTGACAGACAGGCATCCTCTGGAAACACCATATATTTT CASSDRQASSGNTIYF
- TRBJ2-3 TRBV4-1 - TGCGCCAGCAGCCAAGAAACACGGGGACTTGATACGCAGTATTTT CASSQETRGLDTQYF
TRBD2 TRBJ2-5 TRBV5-6 - TGTGCCGGAAAACGACTAGCGGGGGAAGAGACCCAGTACTTC CAGKRLAGEETQYF
TRBD2 TRBJ2-1 TRBV19 once TGTGCCAGTAGTATAAAAAGACTAGCGCCTTACAATGAGCAGTTCTTC CASSIKRLAPYNEQFF
TRBD1 TRBJ1-1 TRBV19 - TGTGCCAGTAGTACACACGAGACAGGGTCCACTGAAGCTTTCTTT CASSTHETGSTEAFF
TRBD1 TRBJ1-5 TRBV9 - TGTGCCAGCAGCGGGGGGACAGTGGATCAGCCCCAGCATTTT CASSGGTVDQPQHF
TRBD1 TRBJ2-1 TRBV27 - TGTGCCAGCAGCCCGGGACAGGGGCTCTACAATGAGCAGTTCTTC CASSPGQGLYNEQFF
- TRBJ2-7 TRBV5-1 - TGCGCCAGCAGCTCTAGGGGGGGCCTATACGAGCAGTACTTC CASSSRGGLYEQYF
- TRBJ2-5 TRBV7-8 - TGTGCCGTTGTGAACAGGATACAAGAGACCCAGTACTTC CAVVNRIQETQYF
TRBD2 TRBJ2-1 TRBV29-1 - TGCAGCGGATTAGCGGGAGCCACCAACAATGAGCAGTTCTTC CSGLAGATNNEQFF
TRBD1 TRBJ1-1 TRBV5-8 - TGTGCCAGCAGCTTGAATAATTGGGGACAGCAGAACACTGAAGCTTTCTTT CASSLNNWGQQNTEAFF